This entry lists 24 T cell receptor beta chains sequenced from one sample in a study of OX40 agonist ivuxolimab in advanced cancers. The assay was immunoSEQ multiplex PCR, and TCRdb's table has in-frame clones only and misses some. The table shows tens of thousands of clones, with roughly 86% occurring only once. The source was CD4+ or CD8+ T cells sorted from blood, collected in a trial of the OX40 agonist ivuxolimab. The receptor set was obtained from an adult with an advanced solid tumor such as melanoma, head and neck, liver or kidney cancer.

This clone has just a few counts. The V and J genes are TRBV7-9 and TRBJ2-2; D is unclear. V lost 5 bases and J lost 3, with 7 bases in between. The germline V gene has CDR1 SEHNR and CDR2 FQNEAQ (reference sequence). The CDR3 spans 13 residues. CDR3 DNA: TGTGCCAGCAGCCCTTCGTACACCGGGGAGCTGTTTTTT. Its translation is CASSPSYTGELFF.

This chain uses TRBV30 with TRBJ1-4; D unresolved. The ends were cut back, 3 bases at V and 4 bases at J, with 3 bases in the middle. Germline CDR1 GTSNPN, CDR2 SVGIG (reference sequence). The CDR3 extends over 11 amino acids. The CDR3 bases are TGTGCCTGGAGGATTAATGAAAAACTGTTTTTT. As protein: CAWRINEKLFF.

The CDR3 DNA sequence: TGTGCCAGTAGTTCTCAGGGGGCCGCCCCATATGGCTACACCTTC. Residues: CASSSQGAAPYGYTF. V usage is TRBV19 and J usage is TRBJ1-2, with 8 bases that match TRBD1. V trimming: 5 bases; J trimming: 5 bases; junction bases outside the gene matches: 10. The CDR3 is 15 residues long. Germline V gene data show CDR1 as LNHDA and CDR2 as SQIVND (reference sequence).

This clone was seen just once. The rearrangement joins TRBV29-1 to TRBJ2-7, with TRBD2 matching 10 bases. V shed 7 bases and J 5 bases; nucleotides not matched to a gene: 14. Germline CDR1 and CDR2: SQVTM and ANQGSEA. CDR3 length: 15 residues. The CDR3 coding sequence is TGCAGCGCCGCCCCAGCGGGGGGGCCGGTGGACGAGCAGTACTTC. Its protein product is CSAAPAGGPVDEQYF.

Note on this clone: The sample contains more than one DNA sequence encoding this CDR3. This chain connects TRBV6-5 to TRBJ2-5, with no clear D. V was clipped by 6 bases and J by 2 bases, with 4 bases between them. The CDR3 is 11 amino acids. Germline-derived CDR1 and CDR2 are MNHEY and SVGAGI. The CDR3 protein is CASRIQETQYF. CDR3 coding DNA: TGTGCCAGCAGGATTCAAGAGACCCAGTACTTC.

Only a few counts were recorded for this clone. The chain links TRBV7-8 to TRBJ2-5; D might be TRBD2 (5 bases). CDR3 length: 14 residues. In germline, CDR1 is SGHVS, CDR2 FQNEAQ. V dropped 0 bases and J dropped 4 bases, with 9 bases sitting between them. This chain's CDR3 is CASSLAGRVETQYF. For the CDR3, the DNA is TGTGCCAGCAGCTTAGCTGGGCGGGTAGAGACCCAGTACTTC.

The chain employs TRBV19 and TRBJ1-1; TRBD1 is a possible D gene (5 bases). Per the germline V gene, CDR1 is LNHDA and CDR2 is SQIVND (reference sequence). V dropped 5 bases and J dropped 6 bases, with 19 bases sitting between them. CDR3 length equals 15 residues. Written as DNA, the CDR3 is TGTGCCAGTAGTCCCGGGGCCAGCGGGGCAGCTGAAGCTTTCTTT. As protein: CASSPGASGAAEAFF.

CDR3 residues: CASSTLAGGPTSNTGELFF. The CDR3 nucleotides are TGTGCCAGCAGTACTCTAGCGGGGGGCCCTACTTCGAACACCGGGGAGCTGTTTTTT. The chain is built from TRBV5-6 and TRBJ2-2; 11 nucleotides agree with TRBD2. Trimming took 5 bases from V and 0 from J; bases not matched to a gene: 12. The V gene's germline CDR1 is SGHDT and CDR2 YYEEEE. This CDR3 has 19 amino acids. Variable domain in full (rest from reference TRBV5-6 and TRBJ2-2): DAGVTQSPTHLIKTRGQQVTLRCSPKSGHDTVSWYQQALGQGPQFIFQYYEEEERQRGNFPDRFSGHQFPNYSSELNVNALLLGDSALYLCASSTLAGGPTSNTGELFFGEGSRLTVL.

This clone occurred once. The CDR3 region has the DNA TGTGCCAGCAGCCAAGAGACAGGGTGGAATAGCAATCAGCCCCAGCATTTT. This translates into CASSQETGWNSNQPQHF. The chain links TRBV4-2 to TRBJ1-5, with 7 bases matching TRBD1. The CDR3 length is 17 residues. The V segment lost 0 bases and the J segment 0 bases; nucleotides outside the gene matches: 5. From germline, CDR1 is LGHNA and CDR2 YNFKEQ.

The rearrangement uses TRBV29-1 and TRBJ2-7; TRBD1 agrees at 7 bases. Germline loops: CDR1 SQVTM, CDR2 ANQGSEA. CDR3 length equals 13 residues. Trimming removed 5 bases from V and 3 bases from J; junction bases left unmatched: 7. The CDR3 region is CSVCWQGDYEQYF. Written as DNA, the CDR3 is TGCAGCGTTTGTTGGCAGGGGGACTACGAGCAGTACTTC.

This sequence joins TRBV7-9 and TRBJ2-2, with D possibly matching TRBD1 (5 bases). CDR3 length: 15 amino acids. The V gene lost 3 bases and the J gene lost 2 bases, with 10 bases spanning the gap. Germline V gene sequence: CDR1 SEHNR, CDR2 FQNEAQ (reference sequence). The CDR3 protein is CASSFGQGNTGELFF. The DNA of the CDR3 is TGTGCCAGCAGCTTTGGGCAGGGCAACACCGGGGAGCTGTTTTTT.

The chain combines TRBV10-3 with TRBJ2-3, with a weak D call TRBD2 (6 bases). Germline V gene data show CDR1 as ENHRY and CDR2 as SYGVKD. Trimming shortened V by 8 bases and J by 3 bases, and 12 bases separated the two germline ends. The CDR3 length is 13 residues. The CDR3 region is CAIGRSATDTQYF. In DNA, the CDR3 is TGTGCCATCGGGAGGAGTGCGACAGATACGCAGTATTTT.

The chain is built from TRBV5-1 and TRBJ1-3; D gene unclear. This CDR3 is 15 amino acids long. The ends were cut back, 4 bases at V and 4 bases at J, with 15 bases in the middle. Germline V gives CDR1 SGHRS, CDR2 YFSETQ. The CDR3 region is CASSPLASEGNTIYF. CDR3 nucleotide sequence: TGCGCCAGCAGCCCACTGGCCTCTGAAGGAAACACCATATATTTT.

This clone came up a few times. This chain links TRBV2 with TRBJ1-5, with a possible D match to TRBD1 (5 bases). The CDR3 consists of 13 residues. Per the germline V gene, CDR1 is SNHLY and CDR2 is FYNNEI. V was trimmed by 8 bases and J by 2 bases, leaving 10 bases between them. The CDR3 nucleotides read TGTGCCAGCGGGGGGGGACGCAATCAGCCCCAGCATTTT. It encodes CASGGGRNQPQHF.

The V call is TRBV10-2, the J call TRBJ1-1; D gene uncertain. The germline V and J ends were trimmed by 3 bases and 5 bases, with 10 bases remaining between them. Germline assignment: CDR1 WSHSY and CDR2 SAAADI. The CDR3 contains 13 residues. The DNA for the CDR3 is TGCGCCAGCAGTGAACGGTGGAGAACTGAAGCTTTCTTT. Translation gives CASSERWRTEAFF.

The chain joins TRBV18 to TRBJ1-1; D gene uncertain. The CDR3 contains 13 residues. CDR1 is KGHSH and CDR2 is LQKENI in the germline V gene. Trimming cost V 4 bases and J 4 bases, with 10 bases left between them. The CDR3 region is CASSLGVGTEAFF. CDR3 coding DNA: TGTGCCAGCTCACTCGGGGTAGGCACTGAAGCTTTCTTT.

V usage is TRBV5-1 and J usage is TRBJ2-3; 14 nucleotides line up with TRBD2. V gave up 3 bases and J gave up 4 bases; unmatched junction bases: 1. The CDR3 sequence is 15 residues long. Per germline, CDR1 SGHRS and CDR2 YFSETQ. This CDR3 reads CASSSGLAGADTQYF. The CDR3 DNA is TGCGCCAGCAGCTCGGGACTAGCGGGAGCAGATACGCAGTATTTT.

The chain carries TRBV4-3 and TRBJ1-2, with TRBD1 as a possible D gene (6 bases). Trimming shortened V by 3 bases and J by 8 bases, and 16 bases separated the two germline ends. Germline V gene sequence: CDR1 LGHNA, CDR2 YSLEER. The CDR3 spans 14 residues. The CDR3 loop reads CASSQVLGGRGYTF. The CDR3 region has the DNA TGCGCCAGCAGCCAGGTCCTCGGGGGGCGAGGCTACACCTTC.

DNA of the CDR3: TGTGCCAGCAGTGACTCAAGGACAGGGTCCTCAAATCAGCCCCAGCATTTT. Its protein product is CASSDSRTGSSNQPQHF. V usage is TRBV6-4 and J usage is TRBJ1-5, with 8 bases lining up with TRBD1. The germline V gene has CDR1 MRHNA and CDR2 SNTAGT. The trim removed 0 bases at V and 4 bases at J, leaving 8 bases unmatched. The CDR3 is 17 amino acids.

This chain links TRBV4-1 with TRBJ1-2, with TRBD1 matching over 9 bases. CDR3 size: 13 residues. Germline V CDR1 and CDR2: MGHRA, YSYEKL. After removal of 6 bases from V and 6 bases from J, the junction contained 5 bases not matched to a gene. The CDR3 here is CASRGGTGNGYTF. The DNA for the CDR3 is TGCGCCAGCAGAGGAGGGACAGGGAATGGCTACACCTTC.

The sample holds one count of this clone. The CDR3 DNA follows: TGTGCCAGCGGTCCGGCGAGCTATGGCTACACCTTC. Protein: CASGPASYGYTF. The genes are TRBV6-5 and TRBJ1-2; no firm D call. Trimming stripped 8 bases from V and 4 bases from J, with 11 bases between. CDR1 is MNHEY, CDR2 SVGAGI, per germline. This CDR3 spans 12 amino acids.

The rearrangement joins TRBV4-2 to TRBJ1-5; the match to TRBD1 covers 9 bases. CDR1 is LGHNA and CDR2 is YNFKEQ in the germline V gene. The V segment lost 6 bases and the J segment 1 base; nucleotides outside the gene matches: 10. The CDR3 has 17 residues. This chain's CDR3 is CASSQNTGTGSNQPQHF. DNA of the CDR3: TGTGCCAGCAGTCAGAACACCGGGACAGGGAGCAATCAGCCCCAGCATTTT.

The J gene is TRBJ2-5, the V gene TRBV29-1; D unresolved. Trimming left V 2 bases short and J 3 bases short, with 7 bases between. Germline CDR1 SQVTM, CDR2 ANQGSEA. The CDR3 sequence is 12 residues long. CDR3 sequence: CSVEQWEETQYF. CDR3 DNA: TGCAGCGTTGAACAGTGGGAAGAGACCCAGTACTTC.

The chain employs TRBV9 and TRBJ1-2; the D is unclear. The CDR3 runs to 15 residues. Germline V gene sequence: CDR1 SGDLS, CDR2 YYNGEE. V was cut by 4 bases and J by 0 bases, with 13 bases left in between. The CDR3 DNA sequence: TGTGCCAGCAGCCTTTCCGGATTAGCTAACTATGGCTACACCTTC. Its translation is CASSLSGLANYGYTF. The full variable domain, rest sourced from reference TRBV9 and TRBJ1-2, is DSGVTQTPKHLITATGQRVTLRCSPRSGDLSVYWYQQSLDQGLQFLIQYYNGEERAKGNILERFSAQQFPDLHSELNLSSLELGDSALYFCASSLSGLANYGYTFGSGTRLTVV.